The clone carrying this TCR beta chain has a handful of counts. Its antigen is unknown. This entry comes from a study of cytomegalovirus exposure and HLA in healthy donors. Whole-study context: The same platform used for the 500 to 850 first-cohort repertoires was also used for the 95 to 150 validation repertoires, as a later analysis reported.

Whole-study results and caveats: Rare sequences made up most TCRs, while some public TCRs were found in many donors. Subsequent analysis revealed that first-cohort TCR clusters tended to co-occur in the approximately 120 validation repertoires. The study flagged 150 to 200 TCR beta chains as cytomegalovirus-associated.

The germline V gene has CDR1 MGHRA and CDR2 YSYEKL. The CDR3 loop spans 13 amino acids. V lost 3 bases and J 2 bases, leaving 7 bases between the germline ends. Method: immunoSEQ multiplex PCR; TCRdb's copy keeps in-frame clones and lacks some. Of approximately 160,000 clones listed, roughly 91% are singletons. V and J are TRBV4-1 and TRBJ2-5; no clear D gene. The sequencing sample was made of PBMCs. The sequence was collected from a woman under 30 in good health and CMV-seropositive. This chain's CDR3 is CASSQGVQETQYF. The CDR3 coding sequence is TGCGCCAGCAGCCAGGGCGTACAAGAGACCCAGTACTTC.